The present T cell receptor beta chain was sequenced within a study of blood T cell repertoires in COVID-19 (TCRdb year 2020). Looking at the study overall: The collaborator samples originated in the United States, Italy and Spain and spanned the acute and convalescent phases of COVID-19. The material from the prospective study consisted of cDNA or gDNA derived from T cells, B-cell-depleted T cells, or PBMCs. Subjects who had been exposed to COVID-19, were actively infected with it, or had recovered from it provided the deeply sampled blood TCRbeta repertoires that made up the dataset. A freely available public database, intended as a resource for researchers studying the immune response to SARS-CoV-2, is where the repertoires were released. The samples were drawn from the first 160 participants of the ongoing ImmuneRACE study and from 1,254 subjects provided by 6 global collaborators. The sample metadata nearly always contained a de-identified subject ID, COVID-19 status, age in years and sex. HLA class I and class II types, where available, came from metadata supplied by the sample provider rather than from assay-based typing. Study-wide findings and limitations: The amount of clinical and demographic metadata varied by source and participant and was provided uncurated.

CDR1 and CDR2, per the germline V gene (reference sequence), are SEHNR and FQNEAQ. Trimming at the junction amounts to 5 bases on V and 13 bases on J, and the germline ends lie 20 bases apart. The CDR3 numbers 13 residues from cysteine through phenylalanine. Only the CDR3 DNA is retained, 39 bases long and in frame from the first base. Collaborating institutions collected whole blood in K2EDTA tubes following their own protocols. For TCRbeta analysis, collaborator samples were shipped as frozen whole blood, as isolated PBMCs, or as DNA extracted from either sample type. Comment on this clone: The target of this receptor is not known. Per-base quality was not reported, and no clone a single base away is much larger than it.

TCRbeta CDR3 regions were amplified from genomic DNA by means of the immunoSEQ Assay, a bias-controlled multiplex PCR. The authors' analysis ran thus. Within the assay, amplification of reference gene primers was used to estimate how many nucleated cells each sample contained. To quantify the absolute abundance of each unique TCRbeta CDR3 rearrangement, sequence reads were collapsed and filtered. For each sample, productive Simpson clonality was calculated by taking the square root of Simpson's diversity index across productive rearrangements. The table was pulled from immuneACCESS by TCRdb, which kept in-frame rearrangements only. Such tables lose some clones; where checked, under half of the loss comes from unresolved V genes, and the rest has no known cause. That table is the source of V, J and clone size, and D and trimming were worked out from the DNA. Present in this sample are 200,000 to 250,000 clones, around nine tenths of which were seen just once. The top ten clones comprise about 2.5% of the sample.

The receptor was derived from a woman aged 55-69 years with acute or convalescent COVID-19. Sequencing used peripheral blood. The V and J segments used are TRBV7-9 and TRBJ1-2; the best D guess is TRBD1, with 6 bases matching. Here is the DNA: TGTGCCAGCAGCCGCCCGGGACATACGTCCTCCACCTTC. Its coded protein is CASSRPGHTSSTF.